Below, 10 T cell receptor beta chains from the same sample are listed, as sequenced in a study of T cell responses to AZD1222 COVID-19 vaccine. Libraries were prepared by immunoSEQ multiplex PCR; TCRdb keeps only in-frame clonotypes and omits some of them. Among about 150,000 clones listed, around 90% were seen once. The sequencing here drew on peripheral blood, taken 28 days after the second AZD1222 dose. Receptors originate from an adult who received the AZD1222 COVID-19 vaccine.

The J gene is TRBJ1-2, the V gene TRBV29-1; 10 bases fit TRBD1. V gave up 6 bases and J gave up 3 bases; unmatched junction bases: 4. The CDR3 runs to 13 residues. Germline lookup yields CDR1 SQVTM and CDR2 ANQGSEA. Here the CDR3 reads CSVPDRGDYGYTF. In DNA, the CDR3 is TGCAGCGTGCCGGACAGGGGGGACTATGGCTACACCTTC.

The chain links TRBV24-1 to TRBJ2-7; D perhaps matches TRBD1 (6 bases). Between the trimmed V and J ends, which lost 4 bases and 6 bases, there was a span of 12 bases. The CDR3 contains 13 residues. Germline V gives CDR1 KGHDR, CDR2 SFDVKD. The CDR3 nucleotides are TGTGCCACCAGTGACCTGGAAGGGGGCGAGCAGTACTTC. Its protein product is CATSDLEGGEQYF.

The genes are TRBV6-5 and TRBJ1-2; D is unclear. This CDR3 has 13 amino acids. The germline V gene encodes CDR1 MNHEY and CDR2 SVGAGI. V lost 5 bases and J lost 2, with 9 bases in between. The CDR3 loop is CASSPYRNYGYTF. For the CDR3, the DNA is TGTGCCAGCAGTCCATACAGAAACTATGGCTACACCTTC.

The V and J genes are TRBV6-7 and TRBJ2-1, with D possibly TRBD2 on 6 matching bases. TRBV6-7 is an open reading frame whose function is uncertain. V was shortened by 0 bases and J by 3 bases, with 15 bases between the two germline ends. This CDR3 comprises 17 residues. DNA for the CDR3: TGTGCCAGCAGTTACTCGATCGGAGGGAGAATCTACAATGAGCAGTTCTTC. It codes for CASSYSIGGRIYNEQFF.

This clone was recorded once. This chain links TRBV7-3 with TRBJ2-1; D is tentatively TRBD1 or TRBD2 (5 bases each). V was trimmed by 5 bases and J by 8 bases, leaving 10 bases between them. Looked up from germline, CDR1 is SGHTA and CDR2 is FQGTGA. The CDR3 totals 12 residues. CDR3 amino acids: CASSVVGDEQFF. CDR3 in DNA: TGTGCCAGCAGCGTGGTGGGGGATGAGCAGTTCTTC.

CDR3 residues: CATSSSNRINYGYTF. In DNA, the CDR3 is TGTGCCACCAGCTCCAGCAACAGGATTAACTATGGCTACACCTTC. V is TRBV15 and J is TRBJ1-2; perhaps TRBD1 as D (5 bases). The CDR3 contains 15 residues. Germline V CDR1 and CDR2: LNHNV, YYDKDF (reference sequence). V was cut by 5 bases and J by 1 base, with 14 bases left in between.

The CDR3 protein is CASSLGGADYNEQFF. CDR3 nucleotides: TGTGCCAGCAGCTTAGGAGGGGCGGACTACAATGAGCAGTTCTTC. The V gene is TRBV7-3, the J gene TRBJ2-1; possibly TRBD2 for D (6 bases). Trimming took 2 bases from V and 3 from J, leaving 11 bases between them. Germline CDR1 SGHTA, CDR2 FQGTGA. This CDR3 is built from 15 residues. Complete variable domain (other parts from reference TRBV7-3 and TRBJ2-1): GAGVSQTPSNKVTEKGKYVELRCDPISGHTALYWYRQSLGQGPEFLIYFQGTGAADDSGLPNDRFFAVRPEGSVSTLKIQRTERGDSAVYLCASSLGGADYNEQFFGPGTRLTVL.

In this sample, this clone turned up once. V is TRBV14 and J is TRBJ2-2; perhaps TRBD1 as D (5 bases). V lost 1 base and J lost 1, with 7 bases in between. The CDR3 runs 15 residues. The V gene's germline CDR1 is SGHDN and CDR2 FVKESK. This CDR3 reads CASSQVTGNTGELFF. The CDR3 DNA follows: TGTGCCAGCAGCCAAGTAACAGGGAACACCGGGGAGCTGTTTTTT.

The chain is built from TRBV7-8 and TRBJ1-4, with a possible D match to TRBD1 (6 bases). Trimming took 4 bases from V and 7 from J, leaving 19 bases between them. This CDR3 spans 16 amino acids. The V gene's germline CDR1 is SGHVS and CDR2 FQNEAQ. Here the CDR3 reads CASSSTLLRGGEKLFF. CDR3 sequence (DNA): TGTGCCAGCAGCTCGACCCTTCTCAGGGGCGGTGAAAAACTGTTTTTT.

The chain carries TRBV9 and TRBJ1-1; D might be TRBD1 (5 bases). The CDR3 is 14 residues long. Trimming pared 0 bases from V and 1 base from J, leaving 7 bases between. CDR1 and CDR2 (germline): SGDLS, YYNGEE. Here the CDR3 DNA reads TGTGCCAGCAGCGTAGCGGGGGAGAACACTGAAGCTTTCTTT. Protein sequence: CASSVAGENTEAFF.